These 5 T cell receptor beta chains originate from one sample sequenced in a study of blood T cell repertoires in COVID-19. The repertoire was sequenced with immunoSEQ multiplex PCR; TCRdb's copy has only in-frame clones and lacks some. The sample lists some 190,000 clones, around 76% seen once, with around 8% in the top ten. Sequenced material: peripheral blood. These receptors were collected from a woman aged 55-70 years with COVID-19, enrolled during active disease.

The chain employs TRBV7-2 and TRBJ1-3, with TRBD1 matching 8 bases. Trimming at V came to 1 base and at J to 2 bases, leaving 13 bases not matched to a gene. In germline, CDR1 is SGHTA, CDR2 FQGNSA. The CDR3 length is 19 residues. CDR3 bases: TGTGCCAGCAGCTTAGTTAGGGTGGGCAGGGGGCACACTGGAAACACCATATATTTT. Amino acid sequence: CASSLVRVGRGHTGNTIYF.

The rearrangement joins TRBV27 to TRBJ2-7, with TRBD2 matching over 7 bases. V lost 3 bases and J lost 3; bases outside the gene matches: 17. Germline V gene lookup returns CDR1 MNHEY and CDR2 SMNVEV (reference sequence). This CDR3 comprises 18 residues. CDR3 loop: CASSFRKRDHIENYEQYF. The CDR3 DNA sequence: TGTGCCAGCAGTTTCCGCAAGCGGGATCATATAGAAAACTACGAGCAGTACTTC.

The rearrangement links TRBV27 to TRBJ1-6, with 7 bases aligning to TRBD1. CDR1 and CDR2 (germline): MNHEY, SMNVEV (reference sequence). Trimming took 6 bases from V and 10 from J; bases not matched to a gene: 9. This CDR3 comprises 14 residues. CDR3 bases: TGTGCCAGCAGCCAGCGGGCAGGGGGATCACCCCTCCACTTT. It translates to CASSQRAGGSPLHF.

The chain links TRBV12-1 to TRBJ2-1; the listed D gene, TRBD2, was not tested against the DNA. TRBV12-1 is a listed pseudogene. This CDR3 region has 15 residues. The CDR3 region is CASSFRTPGYNEQFF. For the CDR3, the DNA is TGTGCCAGCAGCTTCCGGACTCCCGGTTACAATGAGCAGTTCTTC.

As for this clone: Other DNA sequences from this sample encode an identical CDR3 as well. V and J are TRBV7-8 and TRBJ2-7; a possible D gene is TRBD2 (6 bases). There are 15 residues in the CDR3. Germline CDR1 and CDR2: SGHVS and FQNEAQ. Trimming pared 5 bases from V and 0 bases from J, leaving 14 bases between. CDR3 residues: CASSLSGPSSYEQYF. CDR3 coding DNA: TGTGCCAGCAGCCTTAGCGGACCAAGCTCCTACGAGCAGTACTTC.